The clone carrying this T cell receptor beta chain was counted a few times. Its specificity is unknown. The final CDR3 position lacks the conserved phenylalanine or tryptophan, pointing to a likely read error. The DNA is omitted, as the CDR3 cannot be located on it reliably, and the CDR3 follows TCRdb's listing. As for treatment: around 19 received Ad26.COV2.S at low or high dose, single or two shots; about 5 received placebo; per-sample allocation not given. Following the first vaccine or placebo injection, samples were taken on day 63. An Ad26 vector carrying the Wuhan-strain SARS-CoV-2 spike served as the vaccine. The table came from immunoSEQ multiplex PCR; TCRdb's copy has only in-frame clones and leaves some out. The table lists about 350,000 clones, less than 90% of them singletons. The source of the sample is a study of Ad26.COV2.S vaccination and SARS-CoV-2 variants. Whole-study context: Participants got Ad26.COV2.S intramuscularly, once or twice 56 days apart. Overall study results and limits: Similar non-spike TCR breadth was observed in recipients of vaccine and of placebo.

Germline V lookup: CDR1 DFQATT, CDR2 SNEGSKA (reference sequence). With termini counted, the CDR3 has 9 amino acids. This rearrangement joins TRBV20-1 to TRBJ1-1; the DNA was not compared with TRBD1, the D call given in the table. The clonotype comes from a person aged 18-65 years who received the Ad26.COV2.S COVID-19 vaccine or a placebo. The sample consisted of peripheral blood, taken in a trial of Ad26.COV2.S vaccine versus placebo. This CDR3 reads CSAPPSGLG.